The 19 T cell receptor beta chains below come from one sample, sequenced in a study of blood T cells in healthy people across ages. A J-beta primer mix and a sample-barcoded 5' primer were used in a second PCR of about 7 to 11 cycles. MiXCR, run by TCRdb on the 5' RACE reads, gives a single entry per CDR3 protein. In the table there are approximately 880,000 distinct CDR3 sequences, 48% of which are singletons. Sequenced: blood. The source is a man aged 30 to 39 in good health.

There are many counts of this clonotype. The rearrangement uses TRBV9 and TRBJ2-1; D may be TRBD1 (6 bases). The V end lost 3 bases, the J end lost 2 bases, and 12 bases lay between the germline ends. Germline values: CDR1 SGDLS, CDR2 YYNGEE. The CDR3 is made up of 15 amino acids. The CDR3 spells CASSADRLTYNEQFF. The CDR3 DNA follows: TGTGCCAGCAGCGCCGACAGGCTTACCTACAATGAGCAGTTCTTC.

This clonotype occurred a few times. The CDR3 region is CASSISFARGEETQYF. The DNA of the CDR3 is TGTGCCAGCAGTATTTCTTTCGCGCGGGGGGAAGAGACCCAGTACTTC. The chain has TRBV27 and TRBJ2-5; 8 positions agree with TRBD2. Germline V CDR1 and CDR2: MNHEY, SMNVEV (reference sequence). The V and J ends lost 5 bases and 3 bases, in that order; junction bases with no gene match: 11. The CDR3 runs to 16 residues.

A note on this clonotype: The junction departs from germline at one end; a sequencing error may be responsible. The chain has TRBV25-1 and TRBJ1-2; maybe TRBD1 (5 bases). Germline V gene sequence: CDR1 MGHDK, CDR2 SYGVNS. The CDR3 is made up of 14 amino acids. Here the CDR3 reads CASSDAQGVYGCTF. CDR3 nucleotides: TGTGCCAGCAGTGATGCTCAAGGGGTCTATGGCTGCACCTTC.

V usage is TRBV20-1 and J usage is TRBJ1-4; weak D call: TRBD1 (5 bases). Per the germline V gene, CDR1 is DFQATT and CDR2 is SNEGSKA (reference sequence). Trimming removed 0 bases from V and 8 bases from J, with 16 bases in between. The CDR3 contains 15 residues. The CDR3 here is CSARDPGRRREKLFF. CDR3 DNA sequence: TGCAGTGCTAGAGATCCGGGGCGGAGGAGGGAAAAACTGTTTTTT.

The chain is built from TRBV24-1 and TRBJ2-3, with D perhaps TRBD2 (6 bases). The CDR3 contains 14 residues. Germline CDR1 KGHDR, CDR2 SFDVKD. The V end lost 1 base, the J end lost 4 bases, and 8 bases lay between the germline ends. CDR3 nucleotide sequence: TGTGCCACCAGTGATTTCACTAGCTCAGATACGCAGTATTTT. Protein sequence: CATSDFTSSDTQYF.

CDR3 sequence: CAIGSGNQPQHF. CDR3 sequence (DNA): TGTGCCATCGGGAGTGGCAATCAGCCCCAGCATTTT. This chain uses TRBV10-3 with TRBJ1-5; D is unclear. V lost 8 bases and J lost 2, with 7 bases in between. CDR1 is ENHRY, CDR2 SYGVKD, per germline. The CDR3 spans 12 residues.

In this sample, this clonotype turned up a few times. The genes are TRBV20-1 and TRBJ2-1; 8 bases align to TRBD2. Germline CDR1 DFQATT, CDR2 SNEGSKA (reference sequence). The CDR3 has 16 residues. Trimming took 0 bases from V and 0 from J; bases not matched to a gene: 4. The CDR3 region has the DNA TGCAGTGCTAGAGATCGGGAGGGGAACTCCTACAATGAGCAGTTCTTC. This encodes CSARDREGNSYNEQFF.

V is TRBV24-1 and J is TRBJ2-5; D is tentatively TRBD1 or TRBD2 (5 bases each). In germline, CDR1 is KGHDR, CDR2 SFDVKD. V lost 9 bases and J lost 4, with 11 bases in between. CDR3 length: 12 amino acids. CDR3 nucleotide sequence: TGTGCCACCCAGAGGGGCACAGAGACCCAGTACTTC. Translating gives CATQRGTETQYF.

The CDR3 loop is CASAADGDYEQYF. CDR3 DNA sequence: TGTGCCAGTGCGGCCGACGGTGACTACGAGCAGTACTTC. The J gene is TRBJ2-7, the V gene TRBV19, with D uncertain. Deletions cut 8 bases from V and 3 bases from J, with 14 bases between. CDR1 and CDR2 from the germline V gene are LNHDA and SQIVND (reference sequence). This CDR3 has 13 residues.

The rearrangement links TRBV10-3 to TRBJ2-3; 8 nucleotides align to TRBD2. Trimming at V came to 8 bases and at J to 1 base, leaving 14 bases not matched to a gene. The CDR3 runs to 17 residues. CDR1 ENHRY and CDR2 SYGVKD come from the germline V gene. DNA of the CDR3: TGTGCCATCGCCTCGCGGGGGGCCATAGAAGGCACAGATACGCAGTATTTT. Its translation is CAIASRGAIEGTDTQYF.

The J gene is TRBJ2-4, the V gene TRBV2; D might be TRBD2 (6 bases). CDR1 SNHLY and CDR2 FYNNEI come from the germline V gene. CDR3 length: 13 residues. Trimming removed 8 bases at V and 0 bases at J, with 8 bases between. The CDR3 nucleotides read TGTGCCAGCGGGGGACTAGCCAAAAACATTCAGTACTTC. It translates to CASGGLAKNIQYF.

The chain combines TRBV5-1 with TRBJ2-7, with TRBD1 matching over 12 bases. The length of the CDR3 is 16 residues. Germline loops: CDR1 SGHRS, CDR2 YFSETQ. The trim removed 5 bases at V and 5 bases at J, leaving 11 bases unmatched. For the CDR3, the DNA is TGCGCCAGCAGTCCCCCATCCGGGACAGGGGGCGACGAGCAGTACTTC. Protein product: CASSPPSGTGGDEQYF.

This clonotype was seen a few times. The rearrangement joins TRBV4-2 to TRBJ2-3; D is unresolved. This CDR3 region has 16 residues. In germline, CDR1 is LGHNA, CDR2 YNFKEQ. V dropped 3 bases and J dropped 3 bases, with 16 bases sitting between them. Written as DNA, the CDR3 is TGTGCCAGCAGCCAGGGTGTAACGTTGGGGACAGATACGCAGTATTTT. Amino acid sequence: CASSQGVTLGTDTQYF.

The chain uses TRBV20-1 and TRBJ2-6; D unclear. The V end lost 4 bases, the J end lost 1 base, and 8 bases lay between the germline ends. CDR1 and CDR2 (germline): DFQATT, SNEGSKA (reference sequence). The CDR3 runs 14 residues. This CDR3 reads CSATGVSGANVLTF. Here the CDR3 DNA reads TGCAGTGCTACTGGGGTATCTGGGGCCAACGTCCTGACTTTC.

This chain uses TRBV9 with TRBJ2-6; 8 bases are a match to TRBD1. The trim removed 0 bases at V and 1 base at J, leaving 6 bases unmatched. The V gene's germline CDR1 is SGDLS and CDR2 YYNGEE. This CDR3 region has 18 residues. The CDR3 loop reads CASSVGQGYSSGANVLTF. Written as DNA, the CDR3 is TGTGCCAGCAGCGTAGGACAGGGGTACTCATCTGGGGCCAACGTCCTGACTTTC. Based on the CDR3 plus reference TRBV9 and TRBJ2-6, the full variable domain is DSGVTQTPKHLITATGQRVTLRCSPRSGDLSVYWYQQSLDQGLQFLIQYYNGEERAKGNILERFSAQQFPDLHSELNLSSLELGDSALYFCASSVGQGYSSGANVLTFGAGSRLTVL.

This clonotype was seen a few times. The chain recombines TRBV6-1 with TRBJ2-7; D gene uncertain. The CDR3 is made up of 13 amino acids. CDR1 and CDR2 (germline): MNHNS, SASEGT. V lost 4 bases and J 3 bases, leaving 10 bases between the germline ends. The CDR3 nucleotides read TGTGCCAGCAGTGCTGGCAGTTTCTACGAGCAGTACTTC. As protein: CASSAGSFYEQYF.

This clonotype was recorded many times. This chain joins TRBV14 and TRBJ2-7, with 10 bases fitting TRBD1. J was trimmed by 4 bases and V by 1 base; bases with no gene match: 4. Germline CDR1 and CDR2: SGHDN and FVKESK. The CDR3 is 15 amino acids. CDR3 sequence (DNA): TGTGCCAGCAGCCAAGCCCTGGGACAGGGGTACGAGCAGTACTTC. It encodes CASSQALGQGYEQYF. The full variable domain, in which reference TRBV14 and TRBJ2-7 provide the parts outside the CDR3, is EAGVTQFPSHSVIEKGQTVTLRCDPISGHDNLYWYRRVMGKEIKFLLHFVKESKQDESGMPNNRFLAERTGGTYSTLKVQPAELEDSGVYFCASSQALGQGYEQYFGPGTRLTVT.

CDR3 amino acids: CASSLIGAQETQYF. The CDR3 region has the DNA TGTGCCAGCAGTTTAATTGGGGCCCAAGAGACCCAGTACTTC. The chain combines TRBV27 with TRBJ2-5, with TRBD1 as a possible D gene (5 bases). V lost 2 bases and J 1 base, leaving 8 bases between the germline ends. From germline, CDR1 is MNHEY and CDR2 SMNVEV (reference sequence). The CDR3 extends over 14 amino acids.

The DNA of the CDR3 is TGCAGTGCTAGAGGAGGCCAGGAACAAGAGACCCAGTACTTC. Its protein product is CSARGGQEQETQYF. The V and J genes are TRBV20-1 and TRBJ2-5; D gene ambiguous. Trimming took off 1 base at V and 2 bases at J, with 11 bases between the two ends. Germline CDR1 reads DFQATT; CDR2 reads SNEGSKA (reference sequence). This CDR3 region has 14 residues.